These 22 T cell receptor beta chains were sequenced from one sample in a study of CD8 T cells in Susac syndrome (dated by TCRdb to about 2019). The method behind the library was the immunoSEQ multiplex PCR assay. RNA was extracted using the RNeasy kit, and roughly 0.5 to 1 ug of the RNA was reverse transcribed with random hexamers. TCRdb trimmed the raw reads at Q25, called clones with MiXCR and kept productive beta chains. One record per CDR3 amino acid sequence lists the most common genes and DNA. The sample table lists over 65,000 distinct CDR3 sequences, 85% to 95% of them with a count of one. The ten largest clones add up to 0.4% to 0.55% of the sample. Sequences were obtained from CD4+ T cells from PBMCs. The receptors were sampled from a human donor with Susac syndrome.

The chain links TRBV6-1 to TRBJ2-1; D unresolved. Per germline, CDR1 MNHNS and CDR2 SASEGT. This CDR3 has 17 amino acids. V lost 5 bases to trimming and J lost 7 bases, with 24 bases between them. CDR3 sequence reads: CASSPFSWGTGWNEQFF. The CDR3 DNA reads TGTGCCAGCAGTCCGTTCTCATGGGGAACTGGCTGGAATGAGCAGTTCTTC.

The genes are TRBV6-6 and TRBJ2-3, with D possibly being TRBD2 (5 bases). Germline V gene sequence: CDR1 MNHNY, CDR2 SVGAGI (reference sequence). The CDR3 runs 14 residues. The V end lost 5 bases, the J end lost 8 bases, and 17 bases lay between the germline ends. The CDR3, as DNA: TGTGCCAGCAGTGATCGGTCGGGAAGGTCTACGCAGTATTTT. Protein: CASSDRSGRSTQYF.

The J gene is TRBJ2-2, the V gene TRBV28, with D possibly matching TRBD1 (6 bases). Trimming stripped 2 bases from V and 4 bases from J, with 11 bases between. Germline V gene data show CDR1 as MDHEN and CDR2 as SYDVKM. The CDR3 totals 15 residues. In DNA form, the CDR3 reads TGTGCCAGCAGTTTAACAGGGCGCGGCACCGGGGAGCTGTTTTTT. Protein: CASSLTGRGTGELFF.

The V gene is TRBV6-2 or TRBV6-3, the J gene TRBJ1-1, with D unresolved. With 5 bases removed from V and 4 bases from J, the gap between germline ends came to 11 bases. The CDR3 sequence is 13 residues long. CDR1 and CDR2 from the germline V gene are MNHEY and SVGEGT. CDR3 coding DNA: TGTGCCAGCAGTCTCAGGTCAGGCACTGAAGCTTTCTTT. Translation gives CASSLRSGTEAFF.

This chain links TRBV30 with TRBJ2-3; D is undetermined. V was pared by 4 bases and J by 2 bases, with 13 bases between. This CDR3 contains 14 residues. In germline, CDR1 is GTSNPN, CDR2 SVGIG (reference sequence). CDR3 residues: CAWTRSLNTDTQYF. As DNA, the CDR3 is TGTGCCTGGACCCGGAGCCTCAACACAGATACGCAGTATTTT.

This clonotype was detected only once. This sequence joins TRBV18 and TRBJ1-2, with 12 bases aligning to TRBD1. V trimming: 3 bases; J trimming: 4 bases; junction bases outside the gene matches: 3. Germline CDR1 KGHSH, CDR2 LQKENI. The CDR3 is 15 residues long. CDR3 sequence (DNA): TGTGCCAGCTCACCTTTGGGACAGGGGGCCTATGGCTACACCTTC. Translating it yields CASSPLGQGAYGYTF.

The rearrangement uses TRBV30 and TRBJ2-1; D remains unclear. Germline CDR1 is GTSNPN and CDR2 is SVGIG (reference sequence). This CDR3 region has 11 residues. Trimming left V 3 bases short and J 9 bases short, with 9 bases between. Here the CDR3 DNA reads TGTGCCTGGAGAGGAGTCAGTGAGCAGTTCTTC. Its protein product is CAWRGVSEQFF.

For the CDR3, the DNA is TGTGCCAGCTCACCACCAGGGACAGGAGGCATGTACGAGCAGTACTTC. It translates to CASSPPGTGGMYEQYF. The chain has TRBV18 and TRBJ2-7; 8 bases agree with TRBD1. The J segment lost 4 bases and the V segment lost 0 bases, leaving 8 bases of the junction unmatched. Germline CDR1 and CDR2: KGHSH and LQKENI. The CDR3 runs to 16 residues. The whole variable domain, filled in from reference TRBV18 and TRBJ2-7, reads NAGVMQNPRHLVRRRGQEARLRCSPMKGHSHVYWYRQLPEEGLKFMVYLQKENIIDESGMPKERFSAEFPKEGPSILRIQQVVRGDSAAYFCASSPPGTGGMYEQYFGPGTRLTVT.

This sequence joins TRBV5-6 and TRBJ2-6, with unresolved D. The V end was cut by 4 bases, the J end by 0 bases, with 14 bases between. Germline V gene sequence: CDR1 SGHDT, CDR2 YYEEEE. This CDR3 has 17 amino acids. Written as DNA, the CDR3 is TGTGCCAGCAGCCTTGTAATCTCGGACTCTGGGGCCAACGTCCTGACTTTC. Amino acid sequence: CASSLVISDSGANVLTF.

This sequence joins TRBV11-2 and TRBJ1-3, with a possible D match to TRBD1 (6 bases). CDR1 and CDR2 from the germline V gene are SGHAT and FQNNGV. Trimming took 7 bases from V and 0 from J, leaving 13 bases between them. The CDR3 is 15 residues long. The CDR3 sequence: CASTTDRLSGNTIYF. The DNA of the CDR3 is TGTGCCAGCACCACGGACAGACTCTCTGGAAACACCATATATTTT. Full variable domain (missing parts from reference TRBV11-2 and TRBJ1-3): EAGVAQSPRYKIIEKRQSVAFWCNPISGHATLYWYQQILGQGPKLLIQFQNNGVVDDSQLPKDRFSAERLKGVDSTLKIQPAKLEDSAVYLCASTTDRLSGNTIYFGEGSWLTVV.

This sequence joins TRBV6-2 or TRBV6-3 and TRBJ1-5; unclear D gene. CDR1 and CDR2 (germline): MNHEY, SVGEGT. The V gene lost 6 bases and the J gene lost 3 bases, with 9 bases spanning the gap. The CDR3 length is 13 residues. DNA of the CDR3: TGTGCCAGCAGGCAGGTTCTCAATCAGCCCCAGCATTTT. Its translation: CASRQVLNQPQHF.

The J gene is TRBJ2-1, the V gene TRBV5-1; the D is unclear. V gave up 5 bases and J gave up 0 bases, with 12 bases separating them. CDR3 length: 15 residues. Germline V gene sequence: CDR1 SGHRS, CDR2 YFSETQ. CDR3 bases: TGCGCCAGCAGTTCCAGTGGTAGCTCCTACAATGAGCAGTTCTTC. The encoded protein is CASSSSGSSYNEQFF.

This chain uses TRBV2 with TRBJ1-2; D not certain. CDR1 is SNHLY and CDR2 is FYNNEI in the germline V gene. The CDR3 sequence is 13 residues long. Trimming stripped 3 bases from V and 4 bases from J, with 9 bases between. The CDR3 DNA sequence: TGTGCCAGCAGTGAGCCGGTTCCCTATGGCTACACCTTC. This gives the protein CASSEPVPYGYTF.

The chain combines TRBV7-9 with TRBJ2-7; D unclear. The CDR3 has 11 residues. CDR1 is SEHNR and CDR2 is FQNEAQ in the germline V gene (reference sequence). V was cut by 5 bases and J by 3 bases, with 5 bases left in between. The CDR3 is CASSPRYEQYF. In nucleotides, the CDR3 is TGTGCCAGCAGCCCCCGCTACGAGCAGTACTTC.

This clonotype was recorded only once. J is TRBJ2-1 and V is TRBV7-2; 10 nucleotides match TRBD2. Germline V gene sequence: CDR1 SGHTA, CDR2 FQGNSA. The CDR3 sequence is 16 residues long. The junction had 9 bases not matched to a gene; V was cut back by 4 bases and J by 6 bases. The CDR3 spells CASSSWGSGGSNEQFF. CDR3 bases: TGTGCCAGCAGCTCCTGGGGTAGCGGGGGGAGCAATGAGCAGTTCTTC. Using reference TRBV7-2 and TRBJ2-1 for the parts outside the CDR3, the full variable domain is GAGVSQSPSNKVTEKGKDVELRCDPISGHTALYWYRQSLGQGLEFLIYFQGNSAPDKSGLPSDRFSAERTGGSVSTLTIQRTQQEDSAVYLCASSSWGSGGSNEQFFGPGTRLTVL.

The V and J genes are TRBV6-6 and TRBJ1-1, with D maybe TRBD1 (5 bases). The germline V gene encodes CDR1 MNHNY and CDR2 SVGAGI (reference sequence). V was pared by 6 bases and J by 0 bases, with 11 bases between. CDR3 size: 14 residues. The DNA of the CDR3 is TGTGCCAGCAGGACAGAATTATTGAACACTGAAGCTTTCTTT. As protein: CASRTELLNTEAFF.

V and J are TRBV28 and TRBJ1-1; 8 bases agree with TRBD1. The CDR3 has 15 amino acids. Germline values: CDR1 MDHEN, CDR2 SYDVKM. After removal of 5 bases from V and 1 base from J, the junction contained 6 bases not matched to a gene. CDR3 coding DNA: TGTGCCAGCAGTGCAGACGGGACAGGGAACACTGAAGCTTTCTTT. Translation gives CASSADGTGNTEAFF.

The V and J genes are TRBV12-3 or TRBV12-4 and TRBJ1-6; D remains ambiguous. V was trimmed by 3 bases and J by 0 bases, leaving 6 bases between them. The CDR3 loop spans 15 amino acids. The CDR3 sequence: CASSFGSSYNSPLHF. CDR3 coding DNA: TGTGCCAGCAGTTTCGGTAGCTCCTATAATTCACCCCTCCACTTT.

The chain carries TRBV7-2 and TRBJ2-7, with TRBD1 matching 9 bases. The ends lost 5 bases at V and 5 bases at J; junction bases unmatched: 10. The CDR3 sequence is 15 residues long. Germline CDR1 is SGHTA and CDR2 is FQGNSA. CDR3 sequence reads: CASSHSGTGINEQYF. CDR3 nucleotides: TGTGCCAGCAGCCACTCCGGGACAGGGATTAACGAGCAGTACTTC.

The chain combines TRBV7-2 with TRBJ1-2; D call uncertain. The V and J ends lost 1 base and 4 bases respectively, with 7 bases between them. Germline CDR1 reads SGHTA; CDR2 reads FQGNSA. The CDR3 has 13 amino acids. Here the CDR3 DNA reads TGTGCCAGCAGCTTAGAGACGGCCTATGGCTACACCTTC. It yields the protein CASSLETAYGYTF.

The CDR3 loop reads CASSPAGTGGYNEQFF. The CDR3 DNA sequence: TGTGCCAGCTCACCGGCCGGGACAGGAGGTTACAATGAGCAGTTCTTC. This sequence joins TRBV18 and TRBJ2-1, with 8 bases fitting TRBD1. The V segment lost 3 bases and the J segment 4 bases; nucleotides outside the gene matches: 8. The CDR3 spans 16 residues. Per the germline V gene, CDR1 is KGHSH and CDR2 is LQKENI. The full variable domain, rest sourced from reference TRBV18 and TRBJ2-1, is NAGVMQNPRHLVRRRGQEARLRCSPMKGHSHVYWYRQLPEEGLKFMVYLQKENIIDESGMPKERFSAEFPKEGPSILRIQQVVRGDSAAYFCASSPAGTGGYNEQFFGPGTRLTVL.

The chain employs TRBV24-1 and TRBJ2-3; 11 bases are shared with TRBD2. Germline CDR1 is KGHDR and CDR2 is SFDVKD. The CDR3 is made up of 16 amino acids. V trimming: 0 bases; J trimming: 8 bases; junction bases outside the gene matches: 6. The CDR3 reads CATSDLGLAGIGTQYF. The CDR3 region has the DNA TGTGCCACCAGTGATTTGGGACTAGCGGGCATTGGTACGCAGTATTTT.